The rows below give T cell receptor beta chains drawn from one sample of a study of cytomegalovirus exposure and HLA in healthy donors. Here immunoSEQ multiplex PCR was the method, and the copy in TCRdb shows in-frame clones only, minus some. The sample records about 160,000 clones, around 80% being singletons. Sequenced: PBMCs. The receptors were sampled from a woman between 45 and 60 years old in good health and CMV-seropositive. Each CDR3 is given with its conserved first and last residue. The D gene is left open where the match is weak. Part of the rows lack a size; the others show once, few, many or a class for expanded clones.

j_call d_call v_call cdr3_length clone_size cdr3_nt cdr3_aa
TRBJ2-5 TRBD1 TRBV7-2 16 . TGTGCCAGCAGCTCCGGGACAGGGGCGCCGCAAGAGACCCAGTACTTC CASSSGTGAPQETQYF
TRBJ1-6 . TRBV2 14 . TGTGCCAGCACAGACTCCACCTATAATTCACCCCTCCACTTT CASTDSTYNSPLHF
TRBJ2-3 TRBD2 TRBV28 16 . TGTGCCAGCAGTTCTTTCGCTAGCGGATTTGATGATACGCAGTATTTT CASSSFASGFDDTQYF
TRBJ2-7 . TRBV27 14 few TGTGCCAGCAGTTGGACGGGAGACGGCTACGAGCAGTACTTC CASSWTGDGYEQYF
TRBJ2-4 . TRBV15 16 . TGTGCCACCAGCAGAGGTTTTACTGAGGGCAGAAACATTCAGTACTTC CATSRGFTEGRNIQYF
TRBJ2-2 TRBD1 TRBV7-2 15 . TGTGCCAGCAGTACAGGGGTGCAGGGCACCGGGGAGCTGTTTTTT CASSTGVQGTGELFF
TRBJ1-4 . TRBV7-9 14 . TGTGCCAGCAGCTTCGGGGCGGGGGAGGAAAAACTGCTTTTT CASSFGAGEEKLLF
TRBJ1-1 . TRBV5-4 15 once TGTGCCAGCAGCTTTTCGGGGGGGATGAACACTGAAGCTTTCTTT CASSFSGGMNTEAFF
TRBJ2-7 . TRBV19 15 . TGTGCCAGTAGTATTTTTAGGGGTGAAACCTACGAGCAGTACTTC CASSIFRGETYEQYF
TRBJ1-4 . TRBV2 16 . TGTGCCAGCAGTGATTTGCGGGGATGGGGCGACGAAAAACTGTTTTTT CASSDLRGWGDEKLFF
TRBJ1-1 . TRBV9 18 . TGTGCCAGCAGCCAAACATGGGGAGGGGCCGATGTGAGCACTGAAGCTTTCTTT CASSQTWGGADVSTEAFF
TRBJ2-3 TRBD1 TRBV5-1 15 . TGCGCCAGCAGCTTTTGGACAGGGGGGCCAGATACGCAGTATTTT CASSFWTGGPDTQYF
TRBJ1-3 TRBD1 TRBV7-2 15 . TGTGCCAGCAGCTCGCGACAGGGGAGGGGAAACACCATATATTTT CASSSRQGRGNTIYF
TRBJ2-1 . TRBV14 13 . TGTGCCAGCAGCCAAGTCGCAGCGATTGAGCAGTTCTTC CASSQVAAIEQFF
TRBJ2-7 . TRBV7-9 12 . TGTGCCAGCAGCTTACCCCTTTACGAGCAGTACTTC CASSLPLYEQYF
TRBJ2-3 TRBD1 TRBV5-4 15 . TGTGCCAGCAGCTTGGACAGGGGCCGTACAGATACGCAGTATTTT CASSLDRGRTDTQYF
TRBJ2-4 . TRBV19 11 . TGTGCCAGTAGTATAGGGAGGATTCAGTACTTC CASSIGRIQYF
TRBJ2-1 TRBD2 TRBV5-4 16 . TGTGCCAGCAGCCAAGATCGGGGGGGAGGGTACGATGAGCAGTTCTTC CASSQDRGGGYDEQFF
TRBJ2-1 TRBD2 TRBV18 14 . TGTGCCAGCTCACCATTGACTAGCTTAAATGAGCAGTTCTTC CASSPLTSLNEQFF
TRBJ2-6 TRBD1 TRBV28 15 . TGTGCCAGCAGTACTCAGGGGGCTGGGGCCAACGTCCTGACTTTC CASSTQGAGANVLTF
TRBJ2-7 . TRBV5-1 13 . TGCGCCAGCGGAGCCACCCTCGGCTACGAGCAGTACTTC CASGATLGYEQYF
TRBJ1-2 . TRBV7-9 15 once TGTGCCAGCAGCTTAGGAGGGAATCGTAACTATGGCTACACCTTC CASSLGGNRNYGYTF
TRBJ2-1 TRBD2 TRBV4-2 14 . TGTGCCAGCAGCTCGGGACTAGCGGTAATCGAGCAGTTCTTC CASSSGLAVIEQFF
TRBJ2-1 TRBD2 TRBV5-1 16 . TGCGCCAGCAGCTTGCTCCCGAGGGAGGGGTCCCAACCTCTGTTCTTC CASSLLPREGSQPLFF
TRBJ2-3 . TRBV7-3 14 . TGTGCCAGCAGCGCGACAGTTGTCACAGATACGCAGTATTTT CASSATVVTDTQYF
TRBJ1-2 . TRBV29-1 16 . TGCAGCGTTGAACACTGTCCAGAGCAGGGAAGACTGGGCTACACCTTC CSVEHCPEQGRLGYTF
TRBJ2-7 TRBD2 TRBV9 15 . TGTGCCAGCAGCCCTTTAGCGGGAAACTCCTACGAGCAGTACTTC CASSPLAGNSYEQYF
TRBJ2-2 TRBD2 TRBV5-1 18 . TGCGCCAGCAGCTTGGGACTAGCGGGAACCCCGAACACCGGGGAGCTGTTTTTT CASSLGLAGTPNTGELFF
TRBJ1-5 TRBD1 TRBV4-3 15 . TGCGCCAGCAGCCAAGGTGGGACAGGGGGTCAGCCCCAGCATTTT CASSQGGTGGQPQHF
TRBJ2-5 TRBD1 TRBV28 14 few TGTGCCAGCAGCGGACAGGGCTATCAAGAGACCCAGTACTTC CASSGQGYQETQYF
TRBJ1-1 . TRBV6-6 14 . TGTGCCAGCAGTTACCCGATAGGGGGCACTGAAGCTTTCTTT CASSYPIGGTEAFF
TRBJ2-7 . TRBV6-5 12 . TGTGCCAGCAGTTCCGGGGTTGGGGAGCAGTACTTC CASSSGVGEQYF
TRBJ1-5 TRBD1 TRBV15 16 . TGTGCCACCACGGGGGGGGGACAGGGCATCAATCAGCCCCAGCATTTT CATTGGGQGINQPQHF
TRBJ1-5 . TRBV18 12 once TGTGCCAGCTCACCAGACAACCAGCCCCAGCATTTT CASSPDNQPQHF
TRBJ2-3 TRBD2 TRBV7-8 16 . TGTGCCAGCAGCTTAGGTCCAGCGGGGGGCACAGATACGCAGTATTTT CASSLGPAGGTDTQYF
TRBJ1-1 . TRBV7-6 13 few TGTGCCAGCAGCTTAGCGCGTTACACTGAAGCTTTCTTT CASSLARYTEAFF
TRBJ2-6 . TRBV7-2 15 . TGTGCCAGCAGCCCAGGGGGGTCTGGGGCCAACGTCCTGACTTTC CASSPGGSGANVLTF
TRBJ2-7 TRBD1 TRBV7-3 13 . TGTGCCAGCAGCTTCCCAGGGGGATCCCAGCAGTACTTC CASSFPGGSQQYF
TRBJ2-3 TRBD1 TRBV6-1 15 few TGTGCCAGCTCCCTCCTCGACAGGGGAGTAGATACGCAGTATTTT CASSLLDRGVDTQYF
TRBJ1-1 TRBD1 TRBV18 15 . TGTGCCAGCTCACTGGAAGGACAGGGCGCCACTGAAGCTTTCTTT CASSLEGQGATEAFF
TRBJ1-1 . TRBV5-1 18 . TGCGCCAGCAGCTTGGCCCTGGCAGGGGATCCGTTGAACACTGAAGCTTTCTTT CASSLALAGDPLNTEAFF
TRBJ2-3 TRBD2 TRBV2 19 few TGTGCCAGCAGTGAAGGATGGACTAGCGGGAGTCTGGGCACAGATACGCAGTATTTT CASSEGWTSGSLGTDTQYF
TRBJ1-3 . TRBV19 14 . TGTGCCAGTAGTATAAGGACAGCTGGAAACACCATATATTTT CASSIRTAGNTIYF
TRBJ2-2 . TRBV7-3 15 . TGTGCCAGCAGCCTAAGGCCAGGGGTTGCCGGGGAGCTGTTTTTT CASSLRPGVAGELFF
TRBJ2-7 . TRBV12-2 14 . TGTGCAAGTCGCCAGTACACGACAGATTACGAGCAGTACTTC CASRQYTTDYEQYF
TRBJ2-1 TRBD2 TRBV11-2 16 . TGTGCCAGCAGCTTAGTGGGCCTAGCGGGAGTGGATGAGCAGTTCTTC CASSLVGLAGVDEQFF
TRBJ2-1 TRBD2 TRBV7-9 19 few TGTGCCAGCAGCTTAGTTGGATGGACTAGCGGGCTTACCTACAATGAGCAGTTCTTC CASSLVGWTSGLTYNEQFF
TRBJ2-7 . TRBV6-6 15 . TGTGCCAGCAGTTACGCCGTTATCGGGAGTTACGAGCAGTACTTC CASSYAVIGSYEQYF
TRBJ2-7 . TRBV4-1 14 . TGCGCCAGCAGCCAAGAAAGGGGCTCCTACGAGCAGTACTTC CASSQERGSYEQYF
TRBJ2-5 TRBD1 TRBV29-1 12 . TGCAGCGTTGGGGCAGGGGGAGAGACCCAGTACTTC CSVGAGGETQYF
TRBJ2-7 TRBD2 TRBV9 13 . TGTGCCAGCAGCGTCCTAGCGGGAGGCGAGCAGTACTTC CASSVLAGGEQYF
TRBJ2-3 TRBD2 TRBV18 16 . TGTGCCAGCTCACTCGGGACTAGCGGAAGCACAGATACGCAGTATTTT CASSLGTSGSTDTQYF
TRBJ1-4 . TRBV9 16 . TGTGCCAGCAGCGGAGAGGAGGGCGCGGGGGGCGAAAAACTGTTTTTT CASSGEEGAGGEKLFF
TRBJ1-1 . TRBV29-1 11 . TGCAGCGTTGCCTTCAGCACTGAAGCTTTCTTT CSVAFSTEAFF
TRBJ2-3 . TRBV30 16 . TGTGCCTGGAGTGGGCTGGGTGGGCGGGGTACAGATACGCAGTATTTT CAWSGLGGRGTDTQYF
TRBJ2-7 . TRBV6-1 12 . TGTGCCGGAGAGGGTTCGTCCTACGAGCAGTACTTC CAGEGSSYEQYF
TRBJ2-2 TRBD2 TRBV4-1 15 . TGCGCCAGCAGCTACACTAGCGGCGACACCGGGGAGCTGTTTTTT CASSYTSGDTGELFF